The 4 T cell receptor beta chains listed next were all sequenced from one sample in a study of blood T cell repertoires in COVID-19. Clones were sequenced by immunoSEQ multiplex PCR, and TCRdb holds only the in-frame ones, with some missing. The sample shows some 250,000 clones, roughly 87% of them seen only once. The sequenced sample was peripheral blood. Receptors originate from a woman aged 25-40 years with acute or convalescent COVID-19.

The chain employs TRBV11-3 and TRBJ2-2; a weak D match, TRBD2 (5 bases). V gave up 5 bases and J gave up 4 bases, with 20 bases separating them. The germline CDR1 and CDR2 sequences are SGHNT and YENEEA. This CDR3 is 17 amino acids long. The DNA of the CDR3 is TGTGCCAGCAGCCTCCGGGGTTTGGTAGCAGGCACCGGGGAGCTGTTTTTT. Amino acid sequence: CASSLRGLVAGTGELFF. The variable domain in full, with the rest retrieved from reference TRBV11-3 and TRBJ2-2, is EAGVVQSPRYKIIEKKQPVAFWCNPISGHNTLYWYLQNLGQGPELLIRYENEEAVDDSQLPKDRFSAERLKGVDSTLKIQPAELGDSAVYLCASSLRGLVAGTGELFFGEGSRLTVL.

This chain connects TRBV6-5 to TRBJ2-7; D perhaps matches TRBD2 (6 bases). CDR1 MNHEY and CDR2 SVGAGI come from the germline V gene. V was trimmed by 6 bases and J by 0 bases, leaving 15 bases between them. The CDR3 sequence is 15 residues long. The CDR3 here is CASSRDSSSSYEQYF. The CDR3, as DNA: TGTGCCAGCAGCCGGGACTCCAGTAGCTCCTACGAGCAGTACTTC.

V usage is TRBV6-6 and J usage is TRBJ2-4, with 7 bases aligning to TRBD2. The CDR3 consists of 15 residues. In germline, CDR1 is MNHNY, CDR2 SVGAGI (reference sequence). Germline trimming cut 0 bases from V and 10 bases from J; bases unmatched to any gene: 9. The CDR3 DNA reads as TGTGCCAGCAGTTACTCGGGACCAGCCGGGGGGATTCAGTACTTC. Amino acids: CASSYSGPAGGIQYF.

The chain is built from TRBV7-3 and TRBJ2-7, with 11 positions matching TRBD1. The germline V gene has CDR1 SGHTA and CDR2 FQGTGA. V lost 3 bases to trimming and J lost 6 bases; unmatched junction nucleotides: 4. The CDR3 has 14 amino acids. CDR3 sequence (DNA): TGTGCCAGCAGCTTCGGACAGGGGGCCTCCGAGCAGTACTTC. This encodes CASSFGQGASEQYF.